The clone carrying this TCR beta chain occurred many times. What it recognizes is unknown. The data were taken from a study of T cell repertoires in cytomegalovirus infection. Background on the study: The authors used CMV epitopes that were HLA-C-restricted (recently identified) and HLA-B-restricted (well studied). Indications of both CMV infection and matching HLA type were provided by public TCR beta signatures.

CDR3 size: 15 residues. From germline, CDR1 is SGHVS and CDR2 FNYEAQ. With V trimmed by 5 bases and J by 5 bases, 11 bases remained unmatched. TCRdb re-called the reads with MiXCR, one entry per CDR3 protein. The sample records 700,000 to 950,000 distinct CDR3 sequences, approximately 29% being singletons. Study-wide results and caveats: HLA-C-restricted TCR beta clonotypes specific for CMV led the ex vivo response. Using cumulative public TCR beta family frequency, the authors identified those who carried CMV together with the relevant HLA.

V usage is TRBV7-6 and J usage is TRBJ2-5; 7 nucleotides line up with TRBD1. The material was cultured CD8+ T cells from PBMCs, obtained from culture after CMV antigen stimulation. This TCR came from a human donor in good health (CMV status not recorded). Some clones in this sample may be carry-over from other donors' samples. CDR3 nucleotide sequence: TGTGCCAGCAGCAGAATACCGGGACAGAGGGAGACCCAGTACTTC. It is translated as CASSRIPGQRETQYF.